This is a list of T cell receptor beta chains from one sample in a study of cytomegalovirus exposure and HLA in healthy donors. TCRdb keeps only in-frame clones here, not all; method: immunoSEQ multiplex PCR. The repertoire has roughly 200,000 clones, 85% to 90% of them found once; the top ten carry around 1.4%. The sample was PBMCs. These receptor sequences come from a man aged 25 to 45 in good health and CMV-seronegative. The conserved cysteine and the conserved F or W are not part of the CDR3 here. Fields, in order: J gene, V gene, CDR3 protein.

>TRBJ2-3|TRBV5-4
ASSHPVSPDTQY
>TRBJ1-4|TRBV30
AYSGQSNEKLF
>TRBJ1-1|TRBV4-3
ASSQEWDTTEAF
>TRBJ2-7|TRBV11-2
ASSKSMQGANYEQY
>TRBJ1-5|TRBV2
ASSETGLVGNQPQH
>TRBJ1-1|TRBV6-5
ASSDRGHTTEAF
>TRBJ2-4|TRBV4-1
ASSLGQGDGIQY
>TRBJ1-1|TRBV11-1
ASSNRPGTANTEAF
>TRBJ1-4|TRBV2
ASSEEQGGEKLF
>.|TRBV5-1
ASSLERTSIYEQY
>TRBJ2-7|TRBV27
ASSLIIAGDSYEQY
>TRBJ2-5|TRBV28
ASSPPQGARQETQY
>TRBJ1-1|TRBV6-4
ASTRREPREAF
>TRBJ1-1|TRBV6-1
ASSEAPLMGTGGNTEAF
>TRBJ2-7|TRBV30
AWTVPTRPYEQY
>TRBJ2-5|TRBV4-1
ASSQGGSETQY
>TRBJ2-6|TRBV19
ASSARTELNRIGANGLT
>TRBJ2-7|TRBV4-1
ASSLGTGVYEQY
>TRBJ2-5|TRBV5-1
ASSLSVGVIETQY
>TRBJ1-1|TRBV7-9
ASSTRVYTEAF
>TRBJ1-4|TRBV5-8
ALAGAGTNEKLF
>TRBJ1-2|TRBV6-5
ASSYSNRDRSGYT
>TRBJ1-1|TRBV27
ASSLRRGNTEAF
>TRBJ2-2|TRBV28
ASRGGARDTGELF
>TRBJ1-3|TRBV28
ASSLRSGQAGNTIY
>TRBJ2-7|TRBV5-1
ASSLTGGSGEQY
>TRBJ2-2|TRBV4-2
ASSQDEGLAGGLAGELF
>TRBJ1-2|TRBV2
ASSTGGLSKTNYGYT
>TRBJ1-6|TRBV4-1
ASSQVNRANSPLH
>TRBJ2-4|TRBV5-6
ASSLWRPRRNSQY
>TRBJ2-2|TRBV6-1
ASSEATQGLNTGELF
>TRBJ2-1|TRBV19
ASSGGGSSYNEQF
>TRBJ2-1|TRBV29-1
SVVGGAGYNEQF
>TRBJ2-5|TRBV14
ASSPSAGSQKTQY
>TRBJ2-1|TRBV19
ASSMVLRANEQF
>TRBJ2-5|TRBV28
ASSFLAGTSGKETQY
>TRBJ2-5|TRBV4-1
ASSHRTPETQY
>TRBJ2-3|TRBV6-1
ASRVLAATDTQY
>TRBJ2-3|TRBV11-2
ASSLGASGSTDTQY
>TRBJ2-2|TRBV2
AIKAIGSGTGELF
>TRBJ2-7|TRBV9
ASSEGQGAYEQY
>TRBJ2-5|TRBV5-1
ASVIAPGGETQY
>TRBJ2-3|TRBV7-9
ASSGGGGYADTQY
>TRBJ2-1|TRBV19
ASSIGQGWGNEQF
>TRBJ1-1|TRBV6-5
ASSYGTGGPGAEAF
>TRBJ2-7|TRBV7-9
ASSSPPGGQEQY
>TRBJ1-2|TRBV5-4
ASSFVSDREGYGYT
>TRBJ1-1|TRBV5-1
ASSGLEQDHTEAF
>TRBJ2-7|TRBV14
ASSQDGVSGRSIA
>TRBJ2-5|TRBV7-9
ASRATGKQETQY
>TRBJ1-2|TRBV6-5
ASSLDRANYGYT
>TRBJ2-7|TRBV5-1
ASSLNPGDLMYEQY
>TRBJ2-7|TRBV4-1
ASSPPVGQGYEQY
>TRBJ1-1|TRBV11-2
ASSHSPGTNTEAF
>TRBJ1-1|TRBV5-1
ASSSAGVANTEAF
>TRBJ2-3|TRBV5-6
ASSFRDTQY